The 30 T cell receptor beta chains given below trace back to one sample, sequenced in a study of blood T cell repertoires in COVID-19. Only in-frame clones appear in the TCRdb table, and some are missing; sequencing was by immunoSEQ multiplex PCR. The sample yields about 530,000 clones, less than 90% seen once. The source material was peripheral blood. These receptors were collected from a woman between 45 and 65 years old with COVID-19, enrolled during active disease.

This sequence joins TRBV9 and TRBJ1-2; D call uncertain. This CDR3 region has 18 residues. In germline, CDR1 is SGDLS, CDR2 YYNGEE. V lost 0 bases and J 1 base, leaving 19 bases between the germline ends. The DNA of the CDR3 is TGTGCCAGCAGCGTAGGTAGGTCAGACCTTCGGGATAACTATGGCTACACCTTC. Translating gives CASSVGRSDLRDNYGYTF.

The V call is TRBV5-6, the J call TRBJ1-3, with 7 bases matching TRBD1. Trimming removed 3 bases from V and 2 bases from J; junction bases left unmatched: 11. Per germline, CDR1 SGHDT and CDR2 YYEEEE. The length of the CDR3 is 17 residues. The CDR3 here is CASSSLRDSLAGNTIYF. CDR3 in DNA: TGTGCCAGCAGCTCTCTCCGGGACAGTTTGGCTGGAAACACCATATATTTT.

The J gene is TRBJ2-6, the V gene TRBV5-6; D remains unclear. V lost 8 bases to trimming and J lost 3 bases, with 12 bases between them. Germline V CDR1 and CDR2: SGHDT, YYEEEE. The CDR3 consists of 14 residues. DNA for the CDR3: TGTGCCAGTTTCTCGCTCAGTGGGGCCAACGTCCTGACTTTC. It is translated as CASFSLSGANVLTF.

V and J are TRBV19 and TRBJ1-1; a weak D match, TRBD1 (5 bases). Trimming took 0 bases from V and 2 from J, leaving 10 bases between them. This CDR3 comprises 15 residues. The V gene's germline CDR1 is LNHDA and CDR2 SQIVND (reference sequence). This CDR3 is CASSIEDTGNTEAFF. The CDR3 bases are TGTGCCAGTAGTATAGAGGACACCGGAAACACTGAAGCTTTCTTT. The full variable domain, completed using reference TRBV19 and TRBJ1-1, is DGGITQSPKYLFRKEGQNVTLSCEQNLNHDAMYWYRQDPGQGLRLIYYSQIVNDFQKGDIAEGYSVSREKKESFPLTVTSAQKNPTAFYLCASSIEDTGNTEAFFGQGTRLTVV.

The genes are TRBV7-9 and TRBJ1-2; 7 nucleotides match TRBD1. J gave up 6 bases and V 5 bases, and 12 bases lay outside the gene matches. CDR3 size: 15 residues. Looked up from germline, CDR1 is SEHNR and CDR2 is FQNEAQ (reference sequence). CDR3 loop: CASSPGAGGGDGYTF. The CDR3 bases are TGTGCCAGCAGCCCTGGGGCAGGGGGAGGCGATGGCTACACCTTC.

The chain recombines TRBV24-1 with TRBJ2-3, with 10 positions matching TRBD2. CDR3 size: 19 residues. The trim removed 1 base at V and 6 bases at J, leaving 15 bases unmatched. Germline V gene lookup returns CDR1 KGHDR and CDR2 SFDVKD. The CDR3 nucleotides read TGTGCCACCAGTGATTTTGGGGTAGCGGGGGGCCTAAACGAGGATACGCAGTATTTT. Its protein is CATSDFGVAGGLNEDTQYF.

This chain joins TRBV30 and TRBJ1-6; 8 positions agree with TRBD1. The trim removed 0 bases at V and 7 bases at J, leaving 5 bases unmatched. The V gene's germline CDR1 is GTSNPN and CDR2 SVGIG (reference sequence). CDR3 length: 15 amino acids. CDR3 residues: CAWSVPDRANSPLHF. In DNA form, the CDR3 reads TGTGCCTGGAGTGTACCGGACAGGGCGAATTCACCCCTCCACTTT.

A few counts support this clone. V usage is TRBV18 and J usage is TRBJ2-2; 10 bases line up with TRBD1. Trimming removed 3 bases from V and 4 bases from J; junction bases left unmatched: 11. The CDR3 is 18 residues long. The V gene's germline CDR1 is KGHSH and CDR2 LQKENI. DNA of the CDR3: TGTGCCAGCTCACCGGGTAGCTGGGACAGGGGTACCACCGGGGAGCTGTTTTTT. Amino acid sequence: CASSPGSWDRGTTGELFF.

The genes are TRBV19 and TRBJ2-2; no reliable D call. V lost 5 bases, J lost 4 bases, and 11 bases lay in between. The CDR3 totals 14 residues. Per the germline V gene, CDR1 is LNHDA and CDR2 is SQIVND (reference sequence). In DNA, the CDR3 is TGTGCCAGTAGTCTTCAGGCTTTCACCGGGGAGCTGTTTTTT. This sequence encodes CASSLQAFTGELFF.

CDR3 in amino acids: CSGRGSQGRDGYTF. The CDR3 DNA is TGCAGCGGACGGGGCTCACAGGGCAGGGATGGCTACACCTTC. The rearrangement links TRBV29-1 to TRBJ1-2, with D perhaps matching TRBD1 (6 bases). CDR1 is SQVTM and CDR2 is ANQGSEA in the germline V gene. This CDR3 is 14 amino acids long. Between the trimmed V and J ends, which lost 7 bases and 6 bases, there was a span of 21 bases. Full variable domain (rest looked up from reference TRBV29-1 and TRBJ1-2): SAVISQKPSRDICQRGTSLTIQCQVDSQVTMMFWYRQQPGQSLTLIATANQGSEATYESGFVIDKFPISRPNLTFSTLTVSNMSPEDSSIYLCSGRGSQGRDGYTFGSGTRLTVV.

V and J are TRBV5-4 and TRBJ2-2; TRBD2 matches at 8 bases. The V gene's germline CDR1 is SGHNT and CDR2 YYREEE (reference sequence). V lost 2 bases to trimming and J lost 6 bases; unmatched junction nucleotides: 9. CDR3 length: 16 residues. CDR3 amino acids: CASSLGAGGRAGELFF. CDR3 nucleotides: TGTGCCAGCAGCTTAGGCGCGGGGGGCCGGGCCGGGGAGCTGTTTTTT.

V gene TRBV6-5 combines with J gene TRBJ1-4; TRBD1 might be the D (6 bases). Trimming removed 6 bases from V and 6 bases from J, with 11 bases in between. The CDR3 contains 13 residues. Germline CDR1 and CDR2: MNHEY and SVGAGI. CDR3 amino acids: CASRLNRDEKLFF. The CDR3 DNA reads TGTGCCAGCAGGCTCAACAGGGATGAAAAACTGTTTTTT.

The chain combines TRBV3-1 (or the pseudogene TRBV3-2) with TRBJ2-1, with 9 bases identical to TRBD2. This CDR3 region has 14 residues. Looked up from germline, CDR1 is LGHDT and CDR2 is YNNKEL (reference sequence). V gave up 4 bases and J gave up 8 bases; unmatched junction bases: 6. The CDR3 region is CASSRGLASDEQFF. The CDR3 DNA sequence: TGTGCCAGCAGCCGGGGACTAGCTTCGGATGAGCAGTTCTTC.

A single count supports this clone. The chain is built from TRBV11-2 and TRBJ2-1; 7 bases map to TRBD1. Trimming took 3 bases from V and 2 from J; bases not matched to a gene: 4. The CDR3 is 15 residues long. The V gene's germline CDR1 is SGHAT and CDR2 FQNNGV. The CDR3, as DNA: TGTGCCAGCAGCTTCCCCCAGGGGGCCTACAATGAGCAGTTCTTC. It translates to CASSFPQGAYNEQFF.

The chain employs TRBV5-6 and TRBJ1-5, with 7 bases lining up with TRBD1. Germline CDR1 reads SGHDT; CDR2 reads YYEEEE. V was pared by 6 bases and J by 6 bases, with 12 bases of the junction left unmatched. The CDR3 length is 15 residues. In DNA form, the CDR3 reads TGTGCCAGCACCCCTCGGAGAAGGGGGCCTCAGCCCCAGCATTTT. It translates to CASTPRRRGPQPQHF.

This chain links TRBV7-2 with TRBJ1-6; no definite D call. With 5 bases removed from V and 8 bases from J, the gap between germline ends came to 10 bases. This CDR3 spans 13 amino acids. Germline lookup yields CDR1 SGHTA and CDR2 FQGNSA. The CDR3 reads CASSSSSHSPLHF. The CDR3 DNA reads TGTGCCAGCAGCAGCTCCTCTCATTCACCCCTCCACTTT.

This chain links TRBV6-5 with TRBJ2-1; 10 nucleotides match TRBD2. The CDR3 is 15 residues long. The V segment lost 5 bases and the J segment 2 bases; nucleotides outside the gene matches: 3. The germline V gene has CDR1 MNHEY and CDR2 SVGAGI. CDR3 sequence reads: CASSPLAGAYNEQFF. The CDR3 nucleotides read TGTGCCAGCAGTCCTCTAGCGGGGGCCTACAATGAGCAGTTCTTC.

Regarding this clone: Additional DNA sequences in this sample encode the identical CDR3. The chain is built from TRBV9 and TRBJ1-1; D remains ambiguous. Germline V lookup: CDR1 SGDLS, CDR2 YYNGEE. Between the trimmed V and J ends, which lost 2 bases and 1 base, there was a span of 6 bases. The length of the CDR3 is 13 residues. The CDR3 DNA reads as TGTGCCAGCAGCGTTGAACAGAACACTGAAGCTTTCTTT. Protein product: CASSVEQNTEAFF. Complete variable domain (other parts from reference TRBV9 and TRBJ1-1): DSGVTQTPKHLITATGQRVTLRCSPRSGDLSVYWYQQSLDQGLQFLIQYYNGEERAKGNILERFSAQQFPDLHSELNLSSLELGDSALYFCASSVEQNTEAFFGQGTRLTVV.

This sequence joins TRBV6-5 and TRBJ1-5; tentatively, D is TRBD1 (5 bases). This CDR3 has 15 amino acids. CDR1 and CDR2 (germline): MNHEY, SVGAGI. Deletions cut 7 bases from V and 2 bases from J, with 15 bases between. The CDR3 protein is CASTPGGGGNQPQHF. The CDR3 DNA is TGTGCCAGCACTCCCGGGGGGGGAGGCAATCAGCCCCAGCATTTT.

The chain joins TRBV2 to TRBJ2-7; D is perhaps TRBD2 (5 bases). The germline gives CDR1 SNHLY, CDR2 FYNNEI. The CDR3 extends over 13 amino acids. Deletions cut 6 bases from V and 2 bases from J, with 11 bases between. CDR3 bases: TGTGCCAGCAGGCCATCAGCGGCCTACGAGCAGTACTTC. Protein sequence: CASRPSAAYEQYF.

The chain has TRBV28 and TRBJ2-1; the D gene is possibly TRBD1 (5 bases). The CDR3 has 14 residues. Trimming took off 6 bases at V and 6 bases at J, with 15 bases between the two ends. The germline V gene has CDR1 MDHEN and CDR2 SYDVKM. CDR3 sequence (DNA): TGTGCCAGCAGACCCCCCCAGGGTAGCAATGAGCAGTTCTTC. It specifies CASRPPQGSNEQFF.

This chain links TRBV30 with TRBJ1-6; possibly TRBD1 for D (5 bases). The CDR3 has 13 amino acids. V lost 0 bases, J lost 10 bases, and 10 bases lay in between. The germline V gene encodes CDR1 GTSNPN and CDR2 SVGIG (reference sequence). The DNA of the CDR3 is TGTGCCTGGAGTGTACAGGATGGGTCACCCCTCCACTTT. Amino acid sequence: CAWSVQDGSPLHF.

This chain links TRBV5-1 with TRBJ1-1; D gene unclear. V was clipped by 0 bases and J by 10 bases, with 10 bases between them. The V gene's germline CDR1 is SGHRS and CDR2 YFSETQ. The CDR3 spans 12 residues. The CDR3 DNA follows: TGCGCCAGCAGCTTGGGGGGAGCAGGAGCTTTCTTT. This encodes CASSLGGAGAFF.

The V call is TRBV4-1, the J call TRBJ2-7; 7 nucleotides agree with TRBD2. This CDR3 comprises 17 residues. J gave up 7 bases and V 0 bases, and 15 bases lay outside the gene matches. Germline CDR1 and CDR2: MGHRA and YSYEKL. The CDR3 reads CASSQDLFGLVLREQYF. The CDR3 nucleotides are TGCGCCAGCAGCCAAGATCTTTTTGGACTAGTCCTACGGGAGCAGTACTTC.

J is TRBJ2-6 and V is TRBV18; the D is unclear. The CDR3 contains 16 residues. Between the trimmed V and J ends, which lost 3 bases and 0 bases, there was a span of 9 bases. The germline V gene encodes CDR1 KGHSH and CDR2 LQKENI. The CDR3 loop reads CASSPARSSGANVLTF. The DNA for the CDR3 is TGTGCCAGCTCACCCGCACGGTCCTCTGGGGCCAACGTCCTGACTTTC.

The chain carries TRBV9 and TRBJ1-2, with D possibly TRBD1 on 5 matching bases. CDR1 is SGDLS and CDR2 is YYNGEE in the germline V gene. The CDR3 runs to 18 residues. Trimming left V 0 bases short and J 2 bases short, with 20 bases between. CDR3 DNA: TGTGCCAGCAGCGTAGACTCCCGAGCCGAGGCAGGGAACTATGGCTACACCTTC. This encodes CASSVDSRAEAGNYGYTF.

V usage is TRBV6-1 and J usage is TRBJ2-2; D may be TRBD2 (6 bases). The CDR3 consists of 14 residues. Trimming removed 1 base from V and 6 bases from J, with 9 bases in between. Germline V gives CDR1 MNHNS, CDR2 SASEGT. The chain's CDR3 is CASSEVRRAGELFF. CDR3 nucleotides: TGTGCCAGCAGTGAAGTTAGGAGGGCCGGGGAGCTGTTTTTT.

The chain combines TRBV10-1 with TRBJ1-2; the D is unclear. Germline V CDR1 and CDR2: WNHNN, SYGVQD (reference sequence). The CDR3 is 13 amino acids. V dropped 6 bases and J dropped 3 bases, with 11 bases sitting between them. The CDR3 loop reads CASSVGYDYGYTF. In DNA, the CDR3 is TGCGCCAGCAGCGTCGGGTATGACTATGGCTACACCTTC.

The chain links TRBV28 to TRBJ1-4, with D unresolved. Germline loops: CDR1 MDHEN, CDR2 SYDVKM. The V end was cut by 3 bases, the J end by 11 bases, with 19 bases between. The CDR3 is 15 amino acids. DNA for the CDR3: TGTGCCAGCAGTTTTGATACTTCGACCGACGGGAAACTGTTTTTT. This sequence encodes CASSFDTSTDGKLFF.

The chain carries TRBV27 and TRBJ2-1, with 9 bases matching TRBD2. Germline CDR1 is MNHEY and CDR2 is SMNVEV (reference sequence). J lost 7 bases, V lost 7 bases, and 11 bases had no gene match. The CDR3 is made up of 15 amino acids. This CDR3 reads CASTEGAGGDNEQFF. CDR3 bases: TGTGCCAGCACGGAAGGAGCGGGGGGTGATAATGAGCAGTTCTTC.